The sequence of this TCR beta chain was determined in a study of somatic mutations in cytotoxic T cells in rheumatoid arthritis. Points from the study as a whole: There was no knowledge of the antigen targets of the expanded CD8+ clones.

The assay was immunoSEQ multiplex PCR, and TCRdb's table has in-frame clones only and misses some. The table shows 20,000 to 25,000 clones, with 80% to 90% occurring only once. In its sample, this clone was seen a few times. Its specificity is not known. The CDR3 is 13 residues long. The germline V gene encodes CDR1 SEHNR and CDR2 FQNEAQ (reference sequence). Trimming stripped 1 base from V and 6 bases from J, with 10 bases between. The clonotype comes from an adult with rheumatoid arthritis. The material sequenced was CD8+ T cells sorted from blood. The chain employs TRBV7-9 and TRBJ2-7; no reliable D call. The CDR3 region is CASSLDSGLEQYF. DNA for the CDR3: TGTGCCAGCAGCTTAGATTCCGGGCTCGAGCAGTACTTC.